This passage covers 10 T cell receptor beta chains from one sample sequenced in a study of blood T cell repertoires in COVID-19. Profiled with immunoSEQ multiplex PCR; TCRdb holds only in-frame clones, not every one. The sample consists of approximately 390,000 clones, around 90% of them appearing once. The sample was peripheral blood. These receptors all come from a man younger than 35 with active or convalescent COVID-19.

This chain joins TRBV9 and TRBJ1-2; D is unclear. Trimming shortened V by 3 bases and J by 3 bases, and 3 bases separated the two germline ends. The CDR3 runs to 11 residues. Germline V gives CDR1 SGDLS, CDR2 YYNGEE. CDR3 residues: CASSADYGYTF. The CDR3 coding sequence is TGTGCCAGCAGCGCTGACTATGGCTACACCTTC. The whole variable domain, filled in from reference TRBV9 and TRBJ1-2, reads DSGVTQTPKHLITATGQRVTLRCSPRSGDLSVYWYQQSLDQGLQFLIQYYNGEERAKGNILERFSAQQFPDLHSELNLSSLELGDSALYFCASSADYGYTFGSGTRLTVV.

The CDR3 DNA reads TGTGCCAGCAGCACTCGTCCGGACTTTAATGAAAAACTGTTTTTT. This encodes CASSTRPDFNEKLFF. V and J are TRBV5-4 and TRBJ1-4; D call uncertain. The CDR3 spans 15 residues. Trimming left V 4 bases short and J 4 bases short, with 14 bases between. Germline lookup yields CDR1 SGHNT and CDR2 YYREEE (reference sequence).

As DNA, the CDR3 is TGCAGTGCCCCCCATTCCTACGAGCAGTACTTC. Protein: CSAPHSYEQYF. The V and J genes are TRBV20-1 and TRBJ2-7; D remains ambiguous. Trimming pared 6 bases from V and 1 base from J, leaving 7 bases between. The length of the CDR3 is 11 residues. Germline CDR1 DFQATT, CDR2 SNEGSKA (reference sequence).

J is TRBJ2-3 and V is TRBV6-5; TRBD1 aligns across 8 bases. J gave up 2 bases and V 6 bases, and 7 bases lay outside the gene matches. The CDR3 is made up of 15 amino acids. The germline CDR1 and CDR2 sequences are MNHEY and SVGAGI. CDR3 residues: CASSKRDRYTDTQYF. The CDR3, as DNA: TGTGCCAGCAGCAAGAGGGACAGGTACACAGATACGCAGTATTTT.

This clone came up once. The chain links TRBV28 to TRBJ1-3; 9 bases agree with TRBD1. The V and J ends lost 8 bases and 2 bases, in that order; junction bases with no gene match: 7. The CDR3 length is 15 residues. The germline CDR1 and CDR2 sequences are MDHEN and SYDVKM. The CDR3 region is CASVSRQGAGNTIYF. As DNA, the CDR3 is TGTGCCAGCGTCTCCCGACAGGGGGCTGGAAACACCATATATTTT.

The chain has TRBV12-5 and TRBJ2-2, with TRBD1 matching 8 bases. The CDR3 is made up of 15 amino acids. Germline V lookup: CDR1 LGHNT, CDR2 FRNRAP. Trimming at V came to 6 bases and at J to 2 bases, leaving 5 bases not matched to a gene. The CDR3 nucleotides are TGTGCTAGTGGCCTGGACAGGGACAACACCGGGGAGCTGTTTTTT. This codes for CASGLDRDNTGELFF. Using reference TRBV12-5 and TRBJ2-2 for the parts outside the CDR3, the full variable domain is DARVTQTPRHKVTEMGQEVTMRCQPILGHNTVFWYRQTMMQGLELLAYFRNRAPLDDSGMPKDRFSAEMPDATLATLKIQPSEPRDSAVYFCASGLDRDNTGELFFGEGSRLTVL.

The V and J genes are TRBV29-1 and TRBJ1-4; D not resolved. CDR1 and CDR2 (germline): SQVTM, ANQGSEA. V shed 6 bases and J shed 8 bases, with 19 bases lying between them. The CDR3 spans 14 residues. The CDR3 sequence is CSVPRGYPREKLFF. DNA for the CDR3: TGCAGCGTCCCCCGAGGATACCCTCGAGAAAAACTGTTTTTT.

The chain has TRBV7-2 and TRBJ1-1; 8 bases line up with TRBD1. The V and J ends lost 5 bases and 5 bases, in that order; junction bases with no gene match: 7. There are 14 residues in the CDR3. The germline CDR1 and CDR2 sequences are SGHTA and FQGNSA. For the CDR3, the DNA is TGTGCCAGCAGCATAGGACAGGGATGGACTGAAGCTTTCTTT. Translated, it gives CASSIGQGWTEAFF.

As regards this clone: A read error is likely, as this CDR3 ends without the conserved phenylalanine or tryptophan. The limits of the CDR3 on the DNA are not certain, so only TCRdb's listed CDR3 is given. V is TRBV14 and J is TRBJ1-1; the listed D gene, TRBD1, was not tested against the DNA. CDR1 is SGHDN and CDR2 is FVKESK in the germline V gene. Termini included, the CDR3 measures 14 amino acids. The CDR3 sequence is CASSPQGRVPVIPL.

The rearrangement joins TRBV7-2 to TRBJ1-1; no clear D. There are 13 residues in the CDR3. Trimming cost V 2 bases and J 0 bases, with 4 bases left between them. The germline V gene encodes CDR1 SGHTA and CDR2 FQGNSA. The CDR3 DNA is TGTGCCAGCAGCTTACACTTGAACACTGAAGCTTTCTTT. It encodes CASSLHLNTEAFF.